This T cell receptor beta chain is from a study of blood T cell repertoires in COVID-19. CDR1 MGHRA and CDR2 YSYEKL come from the germline V gene. This CDR3 spans 19 amino acids. V dropped 0 bases and J dropped 6; count of bases not matched to a gene: 17. Libraries were prepared by immunoSEQ multiplex PCR; TCRdb keeps only in-frame clonotypes and omits some of them. In the table there are approximately 170,000 clones, around four fifths of which are singletons. The sample consisted of peripheral blood. The chain joins TRBV4-1 to TRBJ2-4; 7 bases line up with TRBD1. The TCR sequence derives from a woman aged 80 or over with COVID-19, enrolled during active disease. The CDR3 nucleotides read TGCGCCAGCAGCCAAGATGGTAAGATTAGGCGACAGGGCGGAAACATTCAGTACTTC. Protein product: CASSQDGKIRRQGGNIQYF.